This entry concerns a single T cell receptor (beta chain). The data are from a study of cytomegalovirus exposure and HLA in healthy donors. Primers: 60 Vbeta forward and 13 Jbeta reverse. Here immunoSEQ multiplex PCR was the method, and the copy in TCRdb shows in-frame clones only, minus some. There are around 40,000 clones in the sample; 87% occur only once, and 8% lies in the top ten. The CDR3 is 14 residues long. Germline values: CDR1 SNHLY, CDR2 FYNNEI. Trimming took 2 bases from V and 5 from J, leaving 9 bases between them. The J gene is TRBJ2-2, the V gene TRBV2, with D possibly being TRBD2 (6 bases). The sample taken for sequencing was PBMCs. This clonotype was sampled from a middle-aged woman in good health and CMV-seropositive. The CDR3 loop is CASSERGGTGELFF. CDR3 DNA sequence: TGTGCCAGCAGTGAACGGGGAGGAACCGGGGAGCTGTTTTTT.